This TCR beta chain came from a study of T cell repertoires in cytomegalovirus infection. Only a few counts were recorded for this clonotype. Its antigen is not known. The J segment lost 3 bases and the V segment lost 5 bases, leaving 3 bases of the junction unmatched. The CDR3 runs 15 residues. In germline, CDR1 is MNHEY, CDR2 SVGAGI. Each CDR3 protein gets one entry after TCRdb re-called the reads with MiXCR. The sample shows about 83,000 distinct CDR3 sequences, 25% to 30% of them seen only once. This receptor was taken from a human donor in good health (CMV status not recorded). Some clones in this sample may be carry-over from other donors' samples. The chain has TRBV6-5 and TRBJ2-1; TRBD2 agrees at 11 bases. Sequencing used CD8+ T cells from cultured PBMCs, obtained from culture after CMV antigen stimulation. The CDR3 coding sequence is TGTGCCAGCAGTGGGGGGACTAGCGGCTACAATGAGCAGTTCTTC. Residues: CASSGGTSGYNEQFF.